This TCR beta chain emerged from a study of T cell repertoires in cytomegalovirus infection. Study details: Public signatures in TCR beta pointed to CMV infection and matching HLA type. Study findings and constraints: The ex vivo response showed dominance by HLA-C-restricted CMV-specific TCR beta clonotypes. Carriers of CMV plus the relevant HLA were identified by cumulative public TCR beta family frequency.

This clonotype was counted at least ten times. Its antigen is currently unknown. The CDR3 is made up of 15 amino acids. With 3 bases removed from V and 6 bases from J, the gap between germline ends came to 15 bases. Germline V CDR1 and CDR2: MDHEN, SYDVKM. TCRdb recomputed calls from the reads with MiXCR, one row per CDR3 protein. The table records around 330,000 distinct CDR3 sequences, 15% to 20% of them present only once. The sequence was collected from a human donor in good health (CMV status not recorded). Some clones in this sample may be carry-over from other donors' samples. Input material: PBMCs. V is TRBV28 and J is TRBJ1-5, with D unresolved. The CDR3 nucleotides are TGTGCCAGCAGTTTGCGACTTGGCGGAGGTCAGCCCCAGCATTTT. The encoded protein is CASSLRLGGGQPQHF.